The 2 T cell receptor beta chains below all came from one sample that was sequenced in a study of blood T cells in healthy people across ages. The second PCR ran roughly 7 to 11 cycles with a sample-barcoded 5' primer and J-beta primers. TCRdb re-analysed the 5' RACE reads in MiXCR, keeping a single row per CDR3 protein. The top ten clones hold 13% of a sample with some 900,000 distinct CDR3 sequences, around 48% of them seen once. The sample comprised blood. The origin of the receptors is a man younger than 40 in good health.

The chain joins TRBV20-1 to TRBJ1-2; a weak D match, TRBD1 (5 bases). Between the trimmed V and J ends, which lost 1 base and 3 bases, there was a span of 9 bases. The CDR3 sequence is 13 residues long. CDR1 is DFQATT and CDR2 is SNEGSKA in the germline V gene (reference sequence). The CDR3 sequence is CSARGMGDYGYTF. The CDR3 coding sequence is TGCAGTGCTAGAGGGATGGGGGACTATGGCTACACCTTC.

V is TRBV25-1 and J is TRBJ2-1; the D gene is possibly TRBD1 (7 bases). The CDR3 consists of 15 residues. With 3 bases removed from V and 3 bases from J, the gap between germline ends came to 12 bases. Germline V gives CDR1 MGHDK, CDR2 SYGVNS. CDR3 nucleotides: TGTGCCAGCAGTGAGGGAGGACAGGACTACAATGAGCAGTTCTTC. Translation gives CASSEGGQDYNEQFF.